Listed below are T cell receptor beta chains from one sample, sequenced in a study of blood T cell repertoires in COVID-19. The protocol was immunoSEQ multiplex PCR, while the TCRdb copy is restricted to in-frame clones and leaves out a portion. Of tens of thousands of clones listed, roughly 90% are singletons. The sequenced sample was peripheral blood. Receptor source: a woman older than 75 with COVID-19, enrolled during active disease. CDR3s include the opening cysteine and the closing phenylalanine or tryptophan. A D gene is named only where the DNA matches it firmly. Where a row states a size, it is once, few, many or the class of an expanded clone; other rows omit it.

v_gene: TRBV6-4
j_gene: TRBJ1-2
d_gene: NA
abundance: NA
len: 16
CDR3nt: TGTGCCAGCAGATCTCCTAGGTACCAAGAGGTCGAAGGCTACACCTTC
CDR3aa: CASRSPRYQEVEGYTF

v_gene: TRBV6-6
j_gene: TRBJ1-1
d_gene: NA
abundance: NA
len: 12
CDR3nt: TGTGCCAGCAGGGACAGCAAAACTGAAGCTTTCTTT
CDR3aa: CASRDSKTEAFF

v_gene: TRBV7-2
j_gene: TRBJ1-2
d_gene: NA
abundance: NA
len: 13
CDR3nt: TGTGCCAGCAGCATCGGGGTCCTAGAGGGCTACACCTTC
CDR3aa: CASSIGVLEGYTF

v_gene: TRBV5-8
j_gene: TRBJ1-2
d_gene: TRBD1
abundance: once
len: 14
CDR3nt: TGTGCCAGCAGCCCCGGACAGGGGTTCTATGGCTACACCTTC
CDR3aa: CASSPGQGFYGYTF

v_gene: TRBV25-1
j_gene: TRBJ1-2
d_gene: NA
abundance: NA
len: 12
CDR3nt: TGTGCCAGCAGTCATCAGAACTATGGCTACACCTTC
CDR3aa: CASSHQNYGYTF

v_gene: TRBV2
j_gene: TRBJ1-1
d_gene: NA
abundance: NA
len: 13
CDR3nt: TGTGCCAGCAGGGAGGTGAGGGACACTGAAGCTTTCTTT
CDR3aa: CASREVRDTEAFF

v_gene: TRBV6-6
j_gene: TRBJ1-1
d_gene: NA
abundance: NA
len: 15
CDR3nt: TGTGCCAGCAGTGCAAAGGGACTGACGAACACTGAAGCTTTCTTT
CDR3aa: CASSAKGLTNTEAFF

v_gene: TRBV19
j_gene: TRBJ1-2
d_gene: NA
abundance: NA
len: 15
CDR3nt: TGTGCCAGTAGTAATGAGGGCCTGGTAGGGTATGGCTACACCTTC
CDR3aa: CASSNEGLVGYGYTF

v_gene: TRBV6-6
j_gene: TRBJ1-2
d_gene: TRBD1
abundance: NA
len: 13
CDR3nt: TGTGCCAGCAGTTCGGGGACAGTCTATGGCTACACCTTC
CDR3aa: CASSSGTVYGYTF

v_gene: TRBV7-9
j_gene: TRBJ2-3
d_gene: TRBD2
abundance: NA
len: 18
CDR3nt: TGTGCCAGCAGCTTAGCCCTAGCCGCGGGGGGTAGCACAGATACGCAGTATTTT
CDR3aa: CASSLALAAGGSTDTQYF

v_gene: TRBV30
j_gene: TRBJ2-7
d_gene: TRBD1
abundance: NA
len: 15
CDR3nt: TGTGCCTGGAGCTACAGGGGTCGAAGCTCCTACGAGCAGTACTTC
CDR3aa: CAWSYRGRSSYEQYF

v_gene: TRBV9
j_gene: TRBJ1-1
d_gene: NA
abundance: NA
len: 15
CDR3nt: TGTGCCAGCAGCGTGGGTGCGGGGGGAAACACTGAAGCTTTCTTT
CDR3aa: CASSVGAGGNTEAFF

v_gene: TRBV11-2
j_gene: TRBJ1-3
d_gene: NA
abundance: once
len: 15
CDR3nt: TGTGCCAGCAGCTTAGATACAGGGCCAAGAAACACCATATATTTT
CDR3aa: CASSLDTGPRNTIYF

v_gene: TRBV5-1
j_gene: TRBJ1-5
d_gene: NA
abundance: NA
len: 14
CDR3nt: TGCGCCAGCAGCCCGGGACTTATAAATCAGCCCCAGCATTTT
CDR3aa: CASSPGLINQPQHF

v_gene: TRBV2
j_gene: TRBJ1-4
d_gene: NA
abundance: NA
len: 16
CDR3nt: TGTGCCAGCAGCCCAGACCTGGGGGGAGGGAATGAAAAACTGTTTTTT
CDR3aa: CASSPDLGGGNEKLFF

v_gene: TRBV5-4
j_gene: TRBJ2-7
d_gene: TRBD2
abundance: NA
len: 15
CDR3nt: TGTGCCAGCAGCTTGGGCGGGGGGGCCGTCTACGAGCAGTACTTC
CDR3aa: CASSLGGGAVYEQYF

v_gene: TRBV19
j_gene: TRBJ1-6
d_gene: NA
abundance: NA
len: 14
CDR3nt: TGTGCCAGTAGTATTCGGGGGGATAGAATGCCCCTCCACTTT
CDR3aa: CASSIRGDRMPLHF

v_gene: TRBV5-6
j_gene: TRBJ2-3
d_gene: NA
abundance: NA
len: 13
CDR3nt: TGTGCCAGCAGCCCTGGGGCCGGAGATACGCAGTATTTT
CDR3aa: CASSPGAGDTQYF

v_gene: TRBV5-1
j_gene: TRBJ1-2
d_gene: TRBD1
abundance: NA
len: 13
CDR3nt: TGCGCCAGCAGCTTGGGTCGGGACAGCCGCTACACCTTC
CDR3aa: CASSLGRDSRYTF

v_gene: TRBV5-4
j_gene: TRBJ1-6
d_gene: NA
abundance: NA
len: 13
CDR3nt: TGTGCCAGCAGCTTGACAGGATCCTCACCCCTCCACTTT
CDR3aa: CASSLTGSSPLHF

v_gene: TRBV11-2
j_gene: TRBJ2-1
d_gene: TRBD2
abundance: NA
len: 16
CDR3nt: TGTGCCAGCAGCTTCTTGACTAGCGGGGGGGCAAATGAGCAGTTCTTC
CDR3aa: CASSFLTSGGANEQFF

v_gene: TRBV5-1
j_gene: TRBJ2-2
d_gene: TRBD2
abundance: NA
len: 16
CDR3nt: TGCGCCAGCAGCTTGGCTCCAGCGGGGGGCACCGGGGAGCTGTTTTTT
CDR3aa: CASSLAPAGGTGELFF

v_gene: TRBV7-8
j_gene: TRBJ2-7
d_gene: NA
abundance: NA
len: 13
CDR3nt: TGTGCCAGCAGCTTAATAGCCGGGAGCGAGCAGTACTTC
CDR3aa: CASSLIAGSEQYF

v_gene: TRBV6-1
j_gene: TRBJ1-2
d_gene: NA
abundance: few
len: 17
CDR3nt: TGTGCCAGCAGTGTAGGGGCTTTTTCTGCAGGGCCCTATGGCTACACCTTC
CDR3aa: CASSVGAFSAGPYGYTF

v_gene: TRBV5-1
j_gene: TRBJ2-5
d_gene: NA
abundance: few
len: 12
CDR3nt: TGCGCCAGCAGCTTGGAGGGGGAGACCCAGTACTTC
CDR3aa: CASSLEGETQYF

v_gene: TRBV6-5
j_gene: TRBJ1-6
d_gene: NA
abundance: NA
len: 16
CDR3nt: TGTGCCAGCAGTTACTTTAGGGGGGGGACTAATTCACCCCTCCACTTT
CDR3aa: CASSYFRGGTNSPLHF

v_gene: TRBV20-1
j_gene: TRBJ2-1
d_gene: NA
abundance: NA
len: 11
CDR3nt: TGCAGTGCCCTTCAGGGGACTGAGCAGTTCTTC
CDR3aa: CSALQGTEQFF

v_gene: TRBV27
j_gene: TRBJ1-6
d_gene: NA
abundance: few
len: 13
CDR3nt: TGTGCCAGCAGCCTGAGGGATAATTCACCCCTCCACTTT
CDR3aa: CASSLRDNSPLHF

v_gene: TRBV19
j_gene: TRBJ1-1
d_gene: NA
abundance: NA
len: 16
CDR3nt: TGTGCCAGTAGTATCGTCTATTGGAGAGTTCAGACTGAAGCTTTCTTT
CDR3aa: CASSIVYWRVQTEAFF

v_gene: TRBV5-4
j_gene: TRBJ2-1
d_gene: NA
abundance: NA
len: 15
CDR3nt: TGTGCCAGCAGCTTGCGGGGTGTCGTCTACAATGAGCAGTTCTTC
CDR3aa: CASSLRGVVYNEQFF

v_gene: TRBV23-1
j_gene: TRBJ2-2
d_gene: TRBD2
abundance: NA
len: 23
CDR3nt: TGCGCCAGCAGTCAATCGTTGCTAGCGGGGGGAAAAAGAAAGATCGCGAACACCGGGGAGCTGTTTTTT
CDR3aa: CASSQSLLAGGKRKIANTGELFF

v_gene: TRBV21-1
j_gene: TRBJ2-5
d_gene: NA
abundance: NA
len: 12
CDR3nt: TGTGCCACCTGGGGGGATCGGGAGACCCAGTACTTC
CDR3aa: CATWGDRETQYF

v_gene: TRBV3-1/TRBV3-2
j_gene: TRBJ2-7
d_gene: NA
abundance: NA
len: 15
CDR3nt: TGTGCCAGCAGCCCCGCGAGGGAAACCCCCTACGAGCAGTACTTC
CDR3aa: CASSPARETPYEQYF

v_gene: TRBV6-1
j_gene: TRBJ1-2
d_gene: NA
abundance: NA
len: 14
CDR3nt: TGTGCCAGCAGTGAATCCGCCAACGCGGGGGGCTACACCTTC
CDR3aa: CASSESANAGGYTF

v_gene: TRBV18
j_gene: TRBJ1-1
d_gene: NA
abundance: NA
len: 15
CDR3nt: TGTGCCAGCTCACCACGCAGGGCTCCGAACACTGAAGCTTTCTTT
CDR3aa: CASSPRRAPNTEAFF

v_gene: TRBV11-2
j_gene: TRBJ1-2
d_gene: NA
abundance: NA
len: 12
CDR3nt: TGTGCCAGCATCGGGGGAAACTATGGCTACACCTTC
CDR3aa: CASIGGNYGYTF

v_gene: TRBV5-6
j_gene: TRBJ2-1
d_gene: TRBD1
abundance: NA
len: 17
CDR3nt: TGTGCCAGCAGCCTACGACAGGGGGCTTTCCCCTACAATGAGCAGTTCTTC
CDR3aa: CASSLRQGAFPYNEQFF